This entry is about one T cell receptor beta chain. Antigen specificity is unknown. The record originates from a study of blood T cells in healthy people across ages. Study results and caveats: Whereas aged donors had fewer naive CD4+ cells, long-lived donors had more of them and higher diversity. The study found TCR beta diversity correlated strongly with naive T cell percentage.

CDR3 length equals 17 residues. Each individual donor underwent a draw of approximately 10 milliliters of peripheral blood. A J-beta primer mix and a sample-barcoded 5' primer were used in a second PCR of about 7 to 12 cycles. Paired-end reads containing CDR3 totaled no fewer than 2.5 million for each sample. TCRdb recomputed calls from the 5' RACE reads with MiXCR, one row per CDR3 protein. The sample carries roughly 680,000 distinct CDR3 sequences, over 40% recorded once. The origin of this receptor is a woman aged 80 or over in good health. The V call is TRBV21-1, the J call TRBJ2-5; TRBD1 is taken as the D call from the table, unchecked against the DNA. TRBV21-1 is tagged as a pseudogene. Sequencing used blood. CDR3 sequence reads: CASSKGIWGDLYNEQYF. In nucleotides, the CDR3 is TGTGCCAGCAGCAAAGGGATCTGGGGCGATCTATACAATGAGCAGTACTTC.